This T cell receptor beta chain derives from a study of beta chain features in type 1 diabetes. The whole isolated RNA underwent reverse transcription, so sequencing captured expressed TCRB transcripts. TCRdb's copy holds only in-frame clones and misses some; the assay was immunoSEQ multiplex PCR. Among under 950,000 clones listed, roughly a sixth were seen once. V was clipped by 4 bases and J by 2 bases, with 16 bases between them. Germline CDR1 SGHDT, CDR2 YYEEEE. This CDR3 has 17 amino acids. This clone was recorded a few times. Sequenced material: naive CD4+ T cells from blood. The rearrangement links TRBV5-6 to TRBJ2-6, with D possibly matching TRBD1 (6 bases). This sequence was found in a woman under 30 in good health. This CDR3 is CASSRTGSLPGANVLTF. In DNA, the CDR3 is TGTGCCAGCAGCCGAACAGGGAGTCTCCCTGGGGCCAACGTCCTGACTTTC.